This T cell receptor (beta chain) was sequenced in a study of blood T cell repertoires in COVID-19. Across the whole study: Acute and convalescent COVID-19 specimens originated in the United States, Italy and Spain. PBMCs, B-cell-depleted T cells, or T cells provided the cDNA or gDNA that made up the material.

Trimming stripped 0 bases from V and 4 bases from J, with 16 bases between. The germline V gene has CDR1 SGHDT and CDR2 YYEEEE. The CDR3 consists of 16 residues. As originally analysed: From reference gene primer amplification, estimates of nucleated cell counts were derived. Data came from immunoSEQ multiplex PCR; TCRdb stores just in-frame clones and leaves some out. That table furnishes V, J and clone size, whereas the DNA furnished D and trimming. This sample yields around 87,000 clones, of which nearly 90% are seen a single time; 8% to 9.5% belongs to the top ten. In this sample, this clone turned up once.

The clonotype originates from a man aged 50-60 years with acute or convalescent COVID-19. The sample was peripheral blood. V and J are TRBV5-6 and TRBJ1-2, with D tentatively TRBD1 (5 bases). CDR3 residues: CASSLAGQGRAYGYTF. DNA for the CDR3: TGTGCCAGCAGCTTGGCCGGACAAGGGAGGGCCTATGGCTACACCTTC.